Following are 13 T cell receptor beta chains from one sample sequenced in a study of T cell changes during pregnancy in multiple sclerosis. Repertoires were generated with immunoSEQ multiplex PCR, while TCRdb's copy carries only in-frame clones and drops some. The sample contains some 40,000 clones, 85% to 90% of which appear only once. The specimen was CD4+ T cells from peripheral blood mononuclear cells, collected in the second trimester of pregnancy. The receptors come from a female donor with multiple sclerosis, enrolled in a pregnancy study.

This clone came up a few times. The chain employs TRBV9 and TRBJ1-1, with D perhaps matching TRBD1 (6 bases). The length of the CDR3 is 15 residues. Germline-derived CDR1 and CDR2 are SGDLS and YYNGEE. The V end was cut by 0 bases, the J end by 5 bases, with 14 bases between. The CDR3 region is CASSVGGGRKTEAFF. The CDR3, as DNA: TGTGCCAGCAGCGTAGGCGGGGGGCGTAAGACTGAAGCTTTCTTT.

This chain joins TRBV7-3 and TRBJ2-1; D unclear. This CDR3 contains 17 residues. The ends were cut back, 5 bases at V and 0 bases at J, with 17 bases in the middle. Germline V gene lookup returns CDR1 SGHTA and CDR2 FQGTGA. The CDR3 loop is CASSRIISGASYNEQFF. Here the CDR3 DNA reads TGTGCCAGCAGCCGAATTATCTCCGGAGCCTCCTACAATGAGCAGTTCTTC.

The chain links TRBV11-3 to TRBJ1-3; 9 nucleotides align to TRBD1. The V segment lost 2 bases and the J segment 4 bases; nucleotides outside the gene matches: 6. CDR1 is SGHNT, CDR2 YENEEA, per germline. This CDR3 has 16 amino acids. DNA of the CDR3: TGTGCCAGCAGCTTAACCACTGGGACAGGGGGAAACACCATATATTTT. Its translation: CASSLTTGTGGNTIYF.

This clone turned up a few times. This rearrangement joins TRBV29-1 to TRBJ2-3; the D gene is possibly TRBD1 (6 bases). CDR3 size: 14 residues. The germline V gene has CDR1 SQVTM and CDR2 ANQGSEA. Trimming left V 5 bases short and J 2 bases short, with 14 bases between. The chain's CDR3 is CSVSGQLLTDTQYF. The CDR3 DNA sequence: TGCAGCGTTTCTGGACAGCTTCTCACAGATACGCAGTATTTT.

V and J are TRBV27 and TRBJ2-6, with D possibly matching TRBD1 (5 bases). CDR3 length equals 15 residues. Germline-derived CDR1 and CDR2 are MNHEY and SMNVEV (reference sequence). The V end was cut by 7 bases, the J end by 0 bases, with 10 bases between. The DNA of the CDR3 is TGTGCCAGCACGGACAAGAGCTCTGGGGCCAACGTCCTGACTTTC. Translating gives CASTDKSSGANVLTF.

The J gene is TRBJ2-3, the V gene TRBV5-1; 12 bases match TRBD2. Germline V lookup: CDR1 SGHRS, CDR2 YFSETQ. The trim removed 5 bases at V and 6 bases at J, leaving 10 bases unmatched. This CDR3 has 16 residues. This CDR3 is CASRLPRLAGADTQYF. CDR3 sequence (DNA): TGCGCCAGCAGACTACCTCGACTAGCGGGAGCGGATACGCAGTATTTT.

This clone is a singleton in its sample. The J gene is TRBJ1-5, the V gene TRBV18; D call uncertain. CDR1 is KGHSH and CDR2 is LQKENI in the germline V gene. The CDR3 totals 13 residues. Trimming took 1 base from V and 7 from J, leaving 8 bases between them. The CDR3 spells CASSPQNQQPQHF. Written as DNA, the CDR3 is TGTGCCAGCTCACCACAGAACCAGCAGCCCCAGCATTTT.

This chain links TRBV29-1 with TRBJ2-1, with 7 bases identical to TRBD2. Germline V gene lookup returns CDR1 SQVTM and CDR2 ANQGSEA. The CDR3 is 16 amino acids. Germline trimming cut 3 bases from V and 9 bases from J; bases unmatched to any gene: 17. CDR3 sequence (DNA): TGCAGCGTTGAGGCGGGAGCATTAGCTAGATATGGTGAGCAGTTCTTC. The encoded protein is CSVEAGALARYGEQFF.

CDR3 nucleotides: TGTGCCAGCAATAAGTTACTAGCGGGACCAACAGATACGCAGTATTTT. It specifies CASNKLLAGPTDTQYF. The rearrangement joins TRBV2 to TRBJ2-3; the match to TRBD2 covers 10 bases. The CDR3 consists of 16 residues. J lost 3 bases, V lost 7 bases, and 10 bases had no gene match. Germline V gene sequence: CDR1 SNHLY, CDR2 FYNNEI.

The chain is built from TRBV15 and TRBJ1-2, with D tentatively TRBD1 (5 bases). V lost 0 bases and J 4 bases, leaving 9 bases between the germline ends. This CDR3 region has 14 residues. CDR1 is LNHNV and CDR2 is YYDKDF in the germline V gene (reference sequence). In nucleotides, the CDR3 is TGTGCCACCAGCAGAGACAGGGCCAGCTATGGCTACACCTTC. This sequence encodes CATSRDRASYGYTF. Drawing the rest from reference TRBV15 and TRBJ1-2, the complete variable domain is DAMVIQNPRYQVTQFGKPVTLSCSQTLNHNVMYWYQQKSSQAPKLLFHYYDKDFNNEADTPDNFQSRRPNTSFCFLDIRSPGLGDTAMYLCATSRDRASYGYTFGSGTRLTVV.

This clone was seen just once. The rearrangement uses TRBV11-3 and TRBJ1-1, with unresolved D. The V gene lost 2 bases and the J gene lost 4 bases, with 14 bases spanning the gap. Germline CDR1 reads SGHNT; CDR2 reads YENEEA. The CDR3 is 15 residues long. The CDR3 sequence is CASSLTANRGTEAFF. For the CDR3, the DNA is TGTGCCAGCAGCTTAACCGCGAACCGGGGCACTGAAGCTTTCTTT.

The CDR3 DNA follows: TGTGCCAGCAGTTACTCTCGCGGGAGTCGAGAGACCCAGTACTTC. Its translation: CASSYSRGSRETQYF. V gene TRBV6-5 combines with J gene TRBJ2-5; TRBD2 matches at 7 bases. The CDR3 consists of 15 residues. J was trimmed by 4 bases and V by 0 bases; bases with no gene match: 5. Per germline, CDR1 MNHEY and CDR2 SVGAGI.

CDR3 in DNA: TGTGCCAGCAGCGTAGGGCGGGAGGGGGTATACAATGAGCAGTTCTTC. Encoded protein: CASSVGREGVYNEQFF. The rearrangement joins TRBV9 to TRBJ2-1; 9 positions agree with TRBD2. Germline V gene sequence: CDR1 SGDLS, CDR2 YYNGEE. V trimming: 0 bases; J trimming: 4 bases; junction bases outside the gene matches: 5. This CDR3 is 16 amino acids long.